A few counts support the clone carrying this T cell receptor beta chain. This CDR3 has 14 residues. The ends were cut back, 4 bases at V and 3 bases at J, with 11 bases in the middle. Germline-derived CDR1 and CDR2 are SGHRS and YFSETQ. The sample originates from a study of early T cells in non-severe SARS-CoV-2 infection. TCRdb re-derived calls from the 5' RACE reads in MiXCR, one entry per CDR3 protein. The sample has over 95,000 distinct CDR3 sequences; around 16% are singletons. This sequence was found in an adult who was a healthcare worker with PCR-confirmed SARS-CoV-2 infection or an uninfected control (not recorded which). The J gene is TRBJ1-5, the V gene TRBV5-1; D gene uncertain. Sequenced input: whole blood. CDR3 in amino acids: CASSPGIPNQPQHF. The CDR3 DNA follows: TGCGCCAGCAGCCCTGGGATACCCAATCAGCCCCAGCATTTT.